The entry below describes one T cell receptor beta chain. The V segment lost 7 bases and the J segment 6 bases; nucleotides outside the gene matches: 15. This CDR3 contains 16 residues. Germline CDR1 is MNHEY and CDR2 is SMNVEV (reference sequence). The sample originates from a study of blood T cell repertoires in COVID-19. On the study more broadly: COVID-19 samples from acute and convalescent phases originated in the United States, Italy and Spain. PBMCs, B-cell-depleted T cells, or T cells were the source of the cDNA or gDNA that made up the material.

Authors' analysis steps: Amplification with reference gene primers provided the estimates of nucleated cell counts. Data came from immunoSEQ multiplex PCR; TCRdb stores just in-frame clones and leaves some out. V and J calls and clone size are given by that table; D and trimming were obtained from the DNA. The repertoire holds more than 150,000 clones, with 65% to 85% as singletons. The sequenced material came from peripheral blood. This TCR came from a woman younger than 45 with acute or convalescent COVID-19. V gene TRBV27 combines with J gene TRBJ2-7; 10 bases fit TRBD2. The DNA of the CDR3 is TGTGCCAGCATCTCCAGCGGGAGGGCCTTGGTGGGCGAGCAGTACTTC. Translating gives CASISSGRALVGEQYF.